The 10 T cell receptor beta chains below were found in one sample sequenced in a study of identical twins (dated by TCRdb to 2016 to 2017). The library came from 5' RACE. Sequenced on an Illumina HiSeq 2000. Clones were called with MiXCR by TCRdb after fastp trimmed the public reads at Q25, and only in-frame beta chains were retained. Identical CDR3 proteins give one entry, which carries the most common genes and DNA. Recorded for this sample are 550,000 to 700,000 distinct CDR3 sequences; more than 9% of them occurred a single time. The ten largest clones take up 3% of the sample. The sample also formed part of further work on yellow fever vaccine responses in identical twins.

The sequenced sample consisted of PBMCs. The source is a woman aged 18-30 years in good health.

This clonotype turned up a few times. J is TRBJ2-5 and V is TRBV29-1, with TRBD1 matching 7 bases. The junction had 9 bases not matched to a gene; V was cut back by 7 bases and J by 7 bases. Germline lookup yields CDR1 SQVTM and CDR2 ANQGSEA. This CDR3 is 12 amino acids long. CDR3 bases: TGCAGCGCCAGACAGGGTTTCGGGACCCAGTACTTC. Amino acids: CSARQGFGTQYF. The full variable domain, rest sourced from reference TRBV29-1 and TRBJ2-5, is SAVISQKPSRDICQRGTSLTIQCQVDSQVTMMFWYRQQPGQSLTLIATANQGSEATYESGFVIDKFPISRPNLTFSTLTVSNMSPEDSSIYLCSARQGFGTQYFGPGTRLLVL.

This clonotype has only a few counts. The rearrangement joins TRBV7-8 to TRBJ2-7, with 15 bases that match TRBD2. Germline values: CDR1 SGHVS, CDR2 FQNEAQ. J gave up 6 bases and V 5 bases, and 8 bases lay outside the gene matches. CDR3 length equals 16 residues. The CDR3 here is CASSIPGLAGGGEQYF. The CDR3 DNA reads as TGTGCCAGCAGCATCCCGGGACTAGCGGGAGGTGGCGAGCAGTACTTC.

The CDR3 DNA sequence: TGTGCCAGTAGTGCAGGGACTAGCGGGAGGTCTAATGAGCAGTTCTTC. Encoded protein: CASSAGTSGRSNEQFF. The chain links TRBV19 to TRBJ2-1, with 15 bases aligning to TRBD2. The CDR3 contains 16 residues. Germline-derived CDR1 and CDR2 are LNHDA and SQIVND (reference sequence). V lost 5 bases and J lost 7; bases outside the gene matches: 6.

This clonotype was recorded at least ten times. This rearrangement joins TRBV29-1 to TRBJ2-7; 9 nucleotides agree with TRBD2. The germline V gene encodes CDR1 SQVTM and CDR2 ANQGSEA. Germline trimming cut 4 bases from V and 4 bases from J; bases unmatched to any gene: 5. CDR3 length equals 13 residues. CDR3 residues: CSVVGLASYEQYF. CDR3 nucleotides: TGCAGCGTTGTAGGACTAGCGAGTTACGAGCAGTACTTC.

The chain joins TRBV12-3 or TRBV12-4 to TRBJ2-5; 7 bases match TRBD2. Unmatched junction bases numbered 14, after V lost 5 bases and J lost 5 bases. The CDR3 runs 16 residues. CDR3 sequence: CASSGRGPTPVETQYF. As DNA, the CDR3 is TGTGCCAGCAGTGGGAGGGGACCGACGCCTGTTGAGACCCAGTACTTC.

In this sample, this clonotype turned up many times. CDR3 in amino acids: CAISESRLAGVTDTQYF. In DNA, the CDR3 is TGTGCCATCAGTGAGTCCAGACTAGCGGGAGTGACAGATACGCAGTATTTT. The V gene is TRBV10-3, the J gene TRBJ2-3; TRBD2 aligns across 12 bases. With V trimmed by 0 bases and J by 3 bases, 4 bases remained unmatched. The CDR3 is made up of 17 amino acids. The germline gives CDR1 ENHRY, CDR2 SYGVKD.

This clonotype has a count of ten or more. The chain uses TRBV12-3 or TRBV12-4 and TRBJ2-1; 8 positions match TRBD1. The CDR3 covers 15 residues. With V trimmed by 5 bases and J by 0 bases, 3 bases remained unmatched. The chain's CDR3 is CASSTQGGSYNEQFF. The CDR3 DNA reads TGTGCCAGCAGTACACAGGGGGGCTCCTACAATGAGCAGTTCTTC.

The sample holds a few counts of this clonotype. This rearrangement joins TRBV6-5 to TRBJ1-1, with 9 bases identical to TRBD1. V gave up 6 bases and J gave up 4 bases; unmatched junction bases: 6. This CDR3 contains 14 residues. Germline values: CDR1 MNHEY, CDR2 SVGAGI. The CDR3 DNA is TGTGCCAGCAGCTACGACAGGGGGGCCACTGAAGCTTTCTTT. It yields the protein CASSYDRGATEAFF.

This clonotype turned up a few times. This chain links TRBV25-1 with TRBJ2-1, with D perhaps matching TRBD2 (5 bases). Trimming took off 3 bases at V and 8 bases at J, with 11 bases between the two ends. The germline CDR1 and CDR2 sequences are MGHDK and SYGVNS. This CDR3 has 13 amino acids. The DNA of the CDR3 is TGTGCCAGCAGTGACCAGCGGAGCGATGAGCAGTTCTTC. It codes for CASSDQRSDEQFF.

The chain employs TRBV4-3 and TRBJ2-1; a weak D match, TRBD2 (6 bases). The V gene lost 0 bases and the J gene lost 6 bases, with 12 bases spanning the gap. The CDR3 is made up of 15 amino acids. Germline V gene data show CDR1 as LGHNA and CDR2 as YSLEER. This CDR3 is CASSQDWGSGNEQFF. DNA for the CDR3: TGCGCCAGCAGCCAAGATTGGGGTAGCGGCAATGAGCAGTTCTTC.